A single T cell receptor (beta chain) is shown here with its context. V was clipped by 6 bases and J by 7 bases; unmatched bases: 12. Germline values: CDR1 MNHEY, CDR2 SMNVEV (reference sequence). CDR3 length: 16 amino acids. Only in-frame clones appear in the TCRdb table, and some are missing; sequencing was by immunoSEQ multiplex PCR. The repertoire consists of about 82,000 clones, with 65% to 85% occurring once and the leading ten covering about 18%. This sample is drawn from a study of blood T cell repertoires in COVID-19. About the study: Sites across the United States, Italy and Spain contributed samples from acute and convalescent COVID-19. PBMCs, B-cell-depleted T cells, or T cells were the source of the cDNA or gDNA that made up the material.

This clonotype was obtained from a woman between 55 and 75 years old with acute or convalescent COVID-19. This chain joins TRBV27 and TRBJ1-6, with 7 bases aligning to TRBD1. Material for sequencing was peripheral blood. In DNA, the CDR3 is TGTGCCAGCAGAACCCCCTCGACAGGGAAAAATTCACCCCTCCACTTT. Its protein product is CASRTPSTGKNSPLHF.